This record covers a single T cell receptor beta chain. This clonotype was seen ten or more times. The specificity of this receptor is unknown. No clone much larger than this one lies a single base away; base qualities are absent. Cut back by 2 bases and 9 bases, the V and J ends lie 4 bases apart. For CDR1 and CDR2, the germline V gene lists MNHNS and SASEGT. The CDR3 runs 10 residues from the cysteine to the phenylalanine. The retained sequence is limited to the CDR3, 30 bases, with the frame set at the first base. The time point label, read with the paper, signifies: persistent/refractory GD, antithyroid drugs over 5 years with positive TRAb. For both TCR sequencing and RNA sequencing, RNA was extracted from PBMCs using TRIzol. The diagnosis of Graves' disease was made according to American Thyroid Association guidelines. The patients came from an endocrinology department in Xi'an, China. Each patient gave approximately 10 milliliters of peripheral blood, collected in an EDTA anticoagulant tube. Ficoll Paque Plus density gradient separation was used to isolate PBMCs, and no further T cell sorting was performed. An Agilent 2100 Bioanalyzer and agarose gel were used to check RNA quality, while a NanoDrop 2000 measured RNA concentration.

The sample belongs to a study of regulatory T cells in long-lasting Graves disease (dated by TCRdb to the early 2020s). Some background on the complete study: Persistent Graves' disease was defined as persistently positive TSH receptor autoantibodies together with antithyroid drug treatment for over 5 years. Patients with persistent Graves' disease were compared with patients with newly diagnosed Graves' disease using TCR sequencing and RNA sequencing of peripheral blood. The study took place in China and was registered as a clinical trial. A total of around 35 samples underwent TCR sequencing: about 13 from persistent and roughly 20 from newly diagnosed Graves' disease patients. Antithyroid drugs had been taken for approximately 10 years on average by persistent Graves' disease patients in the clinical cohort.

Library prep was done by multiplex PCR. TCRdb records Illumina HiSeq 4000 as the sequencer. iRepertoire HTBI primers and Arm-PCR amplification of CDR3 regions were used to construct TCR beta libraries. PCR products were gel purified before sequencing. From the authors' description of their analysis: A total of 62 TRBV and under 15 TRBJ segments were identified across samples and were used for gene usage analysis of CDR3 amino acid clonotypes. COPE and FqMerger were used to merge the filtered high-quality paired reads into contigs. BLAST was used to align contigs to IMGT TRBV, TRBD and TRBJ reference genes, and CDR3 was defined according to IMGT. Highly expanded clones were defined as clonotypes with a frequency above 0.1%. Shannon entropy was used to measure repertoire diversity, and the Gini coefficient was used to measure V-J evenness. Public clonotypes were defined as clonotypes shared by more than one individual. Clones were called with MiXCR by TCRdb after fastp trimmed the public reads at Q25, and only in-frame beta chains were retained. Each entry merges the rows of one CDR3 protein and shows their most common DNA and genes. In this record, the V and J calls reflect TCRdb's handling and not the investigators' own analysis. This sample lists some 370,000 distinct CDR3 sequences; more than 20% were detected once. The top ten constitute less than 25% of the sample.

Study-level results and caveats: Persistent patients shared more public clonotypes among themselves (2,741) than newly diagnosed patients did (roughly 920). Because the primary lesion, thyroid tissue, could not be accessed, the study looked at peripheral blood alone. Compared with newly diagnosed patients, persistent Graves' disease patients had lower TCR Shannon entropy and fewer highly expanded clones, which suggests clonal expansion. Sequencing and analysis were limited to the TCR beta chain. Persistent disease showed preferential use of TRBV28, TRBJ1-2 and TRBJ2-5, whereas newly diagnosed disease favored TRBV20-1 and TRBJ2-1. As a limitation, the authors acknowledged that the small sample size may reduce accuracy.

The TCR originated in a female donor with Graves disease. This sample comprised peripheral blood mononuclear cells (PBMCs), obtained when the disease was refractory, from a patient treated with antithyroid drugs. The chain joins TRBV6-1 to TRBJ1-1; a confident D gene designation cannot be given. The base sequence is TGTGCCAGCAGTGAAAATAAAGCTTTCTTT. Its translation is CASSENKAFF.